This TCR beta chain was profiled in a study of identical twins. There are many counts of this clonotype. Its antigen is still unknown. Whole-study findings and limits: The abundant beta clonotypes from cord blood had fewer insertions, and memory repertoires had none of this.

CDR3 size: 13 residues. Unmatched junction bases numbered 3, after V lost 6 bases and J lost 1 base. A universal primer site was created by template switching, with the cDNA bearing unique molecular identifiers. Each CDR3 protein gets one entry after TCRdb re-called the 5' RACE reads with MiXCR. The table shows more than 1.5 million distinct CDR3 sequences, with under 35% occurring only once. This chain connects TRBV12-3 or TRBV12-4 to TRBJ2-7; 7 bases map to TRBD1. Sequencing was carried out using cord blood. This receptor was taken from a newborn girl in good health. DNA of the CDR3: TGTGCCAGCAGACGACAGGGTTCCTACGAGCAGTACTTC. Translating gives CASRRQGSYEQYF.